The 20 T cell receptor beta chains below come from one sample, sequenced in a study of shared clonotypes between healthy human individuals. Libraries were prepared by immunoSEQ multiplex PCR; TCRdb keeps only in-frame clonotypes and omits some of them. The sample holds millions of clones, around 93% seen once. Naive CD8 cells, CD45RO-negative and positively selected for CCR7, excluded terminally differentiated effector memory CD45RA+ cells. The material sequenced was naive CD8+ T cells from PBMCs. Every receptor here comes from a man aged 18-30 years in good health. Some clones in this sample may be carry-over from other donors' samples.

The V gene is TRBV20-1, the J gene TRBJ2-3; no clear D gene. V dropped 6 bases and J dropped 6 bases, with 10 bases sitting between them. The CDR3 has 11 residues. CDR1 is DFQATT, CDR2 SNEGSKA, per germline (reference sequence). The chain's CDR3 is CSAPPEDTQYF. DNA for the CDR3: TGCAGTGCGCCCCCCGAGGATACGCAGTATTTT.

The chain has TRBV18 and TRBJ2-7, with D hard to call. The CDR3 consists of 16 residues. V was pared by 6 bases and J by 4 bases, with 22 bases between. Germline V gene sequence: CDR1 KGHSH, CDR2 LQKENI. The CDR3 is CASSPTGRTTSYEQYF. The CDR3 DNA reads TGTGCCAGCTCCCCTACGGGCAGGACCACCTCATACGAGCAGTACTTC.

J is TRBJ1-2 and V is TRBV14; 7 bases line up with TRBD1. The J segment lost 4 bases and the V segment lost 3 bases, leaving 11 bases of the junction unmatched. This CDR3 is built from 16 residues. The V gene's germline CDR1 is SGHDN and CDR2 FVKESK. The CDR3 is CASSQSATGYGYGYTF. DNA for the CDR3: TGTGCCAGCAGCCAGAGCGCGACAGGGTATGGCTATGGCTACACCTTC.

The chain joins TRBV7-9 to TRBJ2-3; 7 nucleotides line up with TRBD1. V dropped 5 bases and J dropped 2; count of bases not matched to a gene: 7. Germline V lookup: CDR1 SEHNR, CDR2 FQNEAQ (reference sequence). The CDR3 loop spans 15 amino acids. Here the CDR3 DNA reads TGTGCCAGCAGCACACGGGGACAGTACACAGATACGCAGTATTTT. Translation: CASSTRGQYTDTQYF.

This chain uses TRBV7-9 with TRBJ1-1; 7 bases agree with TRBD1. This CDR3 is built from 16 residues. V shed 2 bases and J 2 bases; nucleotides not matched to a gene: 8. Germline V gene lookup returns CDR1 SEHNR and CDR2 FQNEAQ (reference sequence). The CDR3 reads CASSLRTGVNNTEAFF. In DNA form, the CDR3 reads TGTGCCAGCAGCTTAAGAACAGGGGTTAACAACACTGAAGCTTTCTTT.

This clone showed up just once. Different DNA sequences within this sample yield the same CDR3. The rearrangement links TRBV6-5 to TRBJ2-2; D is unclear. Germline V gene data show CDR1 as MNHEY and CDR2 as SVGAGI. The CDR3 runs to 12 residues. V shed 6 bases and J shed 4 bases, with 6 bases lying between them. The chain's CDR3 is CASSLSTGELFF. CDR3 nucleotide sequence: TGTGCCAGCAGCCTGAGCACCGGGGAGCTGTTTTTT.

The chain combines TRBV5-6 with TRBJ2-1; TRBD1 agrees at 12 bases. Germline V gene sequence: CDR1 SGHDT, CDR2 YYEEEE. CDR3 length: 14 residues. V lost 3 bases and J lost 8; bases outside the gene matches: 3. The CDR3 coding sequence is TGTGCCAGCAGCTCCGGGACAGGGGGCTATGAGCAGTTCTTC. Its protein product is CASSSGTGGYEQFF.

CDR3 loop: CASSPGGLAGELFF. In DNA, the CDR3 is TGTGCCAGTAGTCCTGGTGGGCTGGCCGGGGAGCTGTTTTTT. The rearrangement links TRBV19 to TRBJ2-2; no clear D. This CDR3 comprises 14 residues. The V and J ends lost 5 bases and 6 bases respectively, with 13 bases between them. Per the germline V gene, CDR1 is LNHDA and CDR2 is SQIVND (reference sequence).

The V and J genes are TRBV29-1 and TRBJ2-3; D is uncertain. From germline, CDR1 is SQVTM and CDR2 ANQGSEA. CDR3 length equals 16 residues. With 3 bases removed from V and 0 bases from J, the gap between germline ends came to 16 bases. The CDR3 DNA reads as TGCAGCGTTGATTCGCCAGCCGTTCGTAGCACAGATACGCAGTATTTT. Translation gives CSVDSPAVRSTDTQYF.

This clone has more than one count but fewer than ten. Sequence at one end of the junction differs from germline and may be a read error. This sample includes further DNA sequences coding for the same CDR3. This sequence joins TRBV29-1 and TRBJ2-2; no clear D. This CDR3 comprises 12 residues. Germline V gives CDR1 SQVTM, CDR2 ANQGSEA. The chain's CDR3 is CSVEENTGELFF. The CDR3 nucleotides read TGCAGCGTGGAAGAAAACACCGGGGAGCTGTTTTTT.

The chain combines TRBV5-6 with TRBJ2-2, with D possibly being TRBD2 (6 bases). Germline assignment: CDR1 SGHDT and CDR2 YYEEEE. V gave up 2 bases and J gave up 6 bases, with 11 bases separating them. This CDR3 contains 14 residues. CDR3 coding DNA: TGTGCCAGCAGCTTCGGGGGAGGTGCCGGGGAGCTGTTTTTT. Translating gives CASSFGGGAGELFF.

The rearrangement joins TRBV4-3 to TRBJ2-7, with a possible D match to TRBD1 (6 bases). Trimming removed 0 bases at V and 4 bases at J, with 10 bases between. This CDR3 has 14 residues. Germline assignment: CDR1 LGHNA and CDR2 YSLEER. The chain's CDR3 is CASSQDAGEYEQYF. In DNA form, the CDR3 reads TGCGCCAGCAGCCAAGATGCAGGGGAGTACGAGCAGTACTTC.

Note on this clone: At the DNA level, this CDR3 is encoded by other sequences in the same sample as well. The genes are TRBV27 and TRBJ1-1; unclear D gene. The CDR3 contains 14 residues. Trimming removed 0 bases from V and 5 bases from J, with 10 bases in between. CDR1 and CDR2 (germline): MNHEY, SMNVEV (reference sequence). The CDR3 here is CASSLSGSNTEAFF. CDR3 DNA sequence: TGTGCCAGCAGTTTATCGGGTAGTAATACTGAAGCTTTCTTT.

The chain carries TRBV5-1 and TRBJ2-7; perhaps TRBD2 as D (5 bases). Trimming pared 4 bases from V and 2 bases from J, leaving 10 bases between. CDR1 and CDR2 from the germline V gene are SGHRS and YFSETQ. The CDR3 length is 13 residues. DNA of the CDR3: TGCGCCAGCAGCAGCGCAGCGGCCTACGAGCAGTACTTC. Translating gives CASSSAAAYEQYF.

The rearrangement joins TRBV11-2 to TRBJ2-7; D is perhaps TRBD1 (5 bases). The length of the CDR3 is 12 residues. Germline V gene sequence: CDR1 SGHAT, CDR2 FQNNGV. V was shortened by 1 base and J by 12 bases, with 13 bases between the two germline ends. The CDR3 DNA follows: TGTGCCAGCAGCTTAGGGGGCCCTAGGACGTACTTC. Its protein is CASSLGGPRTYF.

This chain joins TRBV10-1 and TRBJ1-1, with a weak D call TRBD1 (6 bases). Germline loops: CDR1 WNHNN, CDR2 SYGVQD (reference sequence). The CDR3 spans 14 residues. Deletions cut 5 bases from V and 3 bases from J, with 13 bases between. CDR3 protein: CASSSNRDDTEAFF. The CDR3 DNA reads as TGCGCCAGCAGTTCTAACAGGGACGACACTGAAGCTTTCTTT.

The chain carries TRBV28 and TRBJ2-2; possibly TRBD1 for D (5 bases). The CDR3 is made up of 13 amino acids. Trimming left V 5 bases short and J 3 bases short, with 7 bases between. Germline V gene lookup returns CDR1 MDHEN and CDR2 SYDVKM. Here the CDR3 reads CASSVTDTGELFF. The CDR3 DNA sequence: TGTGCCAGCAGTGTGACAGACACCGGGGAGCTGTTTTTT.

This chain joins TRBV5-1 and TRBJ1-5, with D possibly being TRBD1 (5 bases). Germline V gene lookup returns CDR1 SGHRS and CDR2 YFSETQ. The CDR3 extends over 13 amino acids. V lost 4 bases, J lost 6 bases, and 11 bases lay in between. DNA for the CDR3: TGCGCCAGCAGCAGCCAGGGTGGTCAGCCCCAGCATTTT. It yields the protein CASSSQGGQPQHF. The entire variable domain, with the rest obtained from reference TRBV5-1 and TRBJ1-5, is as follows: KAGVTQTPRYLIKTRGQQVTLSCSPISGHRSVSWYQQTPGQGLQFLFEYFSETQRNKGNFPGRFSGRQFSNSRSEMNVSTLELGDSALYLCASSSQGGQPQHFGDGTRLSIL.

Turning to this clone: One end of the junction does not line up with germline, which may come from a read error. The rearrangement uses TRBV27 and TRBJ2-1; 7 bases are shared with TRBD2. Germline V lookup: CDR1 MNHEY, CDR2 SMNVEV (reference sequence). This CDR3 has 16 amino acids. The DNA of the CDR3 is TGTGCCAGCAGATTATCGGCGGGAGTTGTATACAATGAGCAGTTCTTC. As protein: CASRLSAGVVYNEQFF.

The chain recombines TRBV28 with TRBJ2-2; TRBD2 agrees at 7 bases. V was pared by 5 bases and J by 1 base, with 7 bases of the junction left unmatched. Germline CDR1 MDHEN, CDR2 SYDVKM. The CDR3 length is 16 residues. The DNA for the CDR3 is TGTGCCAGCAGTCCGTGGGCTAGCGGGAACACCGGGGAGCTGTTTTTT. It translates to CASSPWASGNTGELFF.